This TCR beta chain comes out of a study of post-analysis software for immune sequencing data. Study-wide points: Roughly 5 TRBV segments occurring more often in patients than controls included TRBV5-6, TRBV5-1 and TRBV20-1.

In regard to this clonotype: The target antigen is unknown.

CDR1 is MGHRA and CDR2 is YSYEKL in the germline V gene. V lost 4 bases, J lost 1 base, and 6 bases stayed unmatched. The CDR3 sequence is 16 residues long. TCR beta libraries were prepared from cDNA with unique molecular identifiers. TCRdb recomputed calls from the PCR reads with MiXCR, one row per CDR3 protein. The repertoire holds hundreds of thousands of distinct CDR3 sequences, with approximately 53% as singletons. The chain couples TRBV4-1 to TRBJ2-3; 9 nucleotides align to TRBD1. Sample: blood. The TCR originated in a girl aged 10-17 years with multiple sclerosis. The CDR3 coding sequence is TGCGCCAGCAGCCGACCGGGACAGGGACGCACAGATACGCAGTATTTT. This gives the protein CASSRPGQGRTDTQYF.